The 2 T cell receptor beta chains presented below share a single source sample, sequenced in a study of post-analysis software for immune sequencing data. Study results and limitations: Included in a set of five TRBV segments more frequent in patients than controls were TRBV5-6, TRBV5-1 and TRBV20-1.

Unique-molecular-identifier-tagged TCR beta cDNA libraries were used. A single record per CDR3 protein comes from TCRdb applying MiXCR to the PCR reads. The sample lists hundreds of thousands of distinct CDR3 sequences, roughly 40% occurring once. Antigen specificity for these receptors is unknown. Sequenced sample: blood. All receptors derive from a girl between 10 and 17 years old with multiple sclerosis.

This clonotype has a single count. V usage is TRBV13 and J usage is TRBJ2-1; D call uncertain. This CDR3 has 16 residues. Trimming shortened V by 5 bases and J by 0 bases, and 14 bases separated the two germline ends. The germline V gene has CDR1 PRHDT and CDR2 FYEKMQ (reference sequence). CDR3 coding DNA: TGTGCCAGCAGCCCACGACGTGAGAGCTCCTACAATGAGCAGTTCTTC. Translating it yields CASSPRRESSYNEQFF.

The rearrangement uses TRBV20-1 and TRBJ2-5; the D call may be TRBD1 or TRBD2 (5 bases each). CDR3 length equals 13 residues. V was trimmed by 6 bases and J by 5 bases, leaving 16 bases between them. The V gene's germline CDR1 is DFQATT and CDR2 SNEGSKA (reference sequence). Here the CDR3 DNA reads TGCAGTGCAAAATCCTTCGGGGCGGAGACCCAGTACTTC. Translating gives CSAKSFGAETQYF.